This T cell receptor beta chain stems from a study of human T cells and chemical hapten exposure. Using its own MiXCR run on the RACE reads, TCRdb lists one record per CDR3 protein. The sample yields more than 100,000 distinct CDR3 sequences, 12% to 15% seen once. Sample time point: patch test 1, 2 weeks after DPC sensitization. This sample's treatment: therapeutic diphenylcyclopropenone sensitization with weekly scalp DPC. Between the trimmed V and J ends, which lost 6 bases and 4 bases, there was a span of 13 bases. This CDR3 comprises 13 residues. From germline, CDR1 is SGHAT and CDR2 FQNNGV. The chain joins TRBV11-2 to TRBJ2-7; D uncertain. The starting material was whole blood, obtained in connection with sensitization to the hapten diphenylcyclopropenone (DPC). This receptor was identified in a man younger than 30 with alopecia areata. Some clones in this sample may be carry-over from other donors' samples. The CDR3 region has the DNA TGTGCCAGCAGTACGTACGAAGGATACGAGCAGTACTTC. The encoded protein is CASSTYEGYEQYF.